The 32 T cell receptor beta chains listed next were all sequenced from one sample in a study of regulatory T cells in long-lasting Graves disease. The TCR beta library used iRepertoire HTBI primers with Arm-PCR amplification of CDR3. TCRdb recomputed calls from the multiplex PCR reads with MiXCR, one row per CDR3 protein. The table includes a few hundred thousand distinct CDR3 sequences, under 25% detected once. Time point in this sample: persistent/refractory GD, antithyroid drugs over 5 years with positive TRAb. Isolated PBMC RNA provided the starting material for the TCR library. The sample was peripheral blood mononuclear cells (PBMCs), taken when the disease was refractory, from a patient treated with antithyroid drugs. These receptors were taken from a female donor with Graves disease.

The V and J genes are TRBV2 and TRBJ2-3, with 7 bases matching TRBD2. The germline CDR1 and CDR2 sequences are SNHLY and FYNNEI. The CDR3 has 15 amino acids. The V and J ends lost 2 bases and 4 bases, in that order; junction bases with no gene match: 6. CDR3 sequence reads: CASSERAGVSDTQYF. As DNA, the CDR3 is TGTGCCAGCAGTGAACGGGCGGGAGTGTCAGATACGCAGTATTTT.

The V and J genes are TRBV14 and TRBJ2-3; perhaps TRBD2 as D (5 bases). The V and J ends lost 0 bases and 5 bases respectively, with 9 bases between them. CDR3 length equals 14 residues. Germline values: CDR1 SGHDN, CDR2 FVKESK. The CDR3 loop is CASSQEADLDTQYF. The CDR3 nucleotides read TGTGCCAGCAGCCAAGAAGCGGACTTAGATACGCAGTATTTT.

This clonotype was seen more than once but under ten times. The chain combines TRBV12-3 or TRBV12-4 with TRBJ2-5, with a possible D match to TRBD1 (6 bases). V was cut by 7 bases and J by 6 bases, with 15 bases left in between. This CDR3 contains 13 residues. Written as DNA, the CDR3 is TGTGCCAGCAAGACGACAGGAGGACAGACCCAGTACTTC. Protein: CASKTTGGQTQYF.

This clonotype appeared many times. This rearrangement joins TRBV6-1 to TRBJ2-5; possibly TRBD1 or TRBD2 for D (5 bases each). The V gene's germline CDR1 is MNHNS and CDR2 SASEGT. The CDR3 contains 17 residues. V was pared by 4 bases and J by 1 base, with 19 bases between. DNA for the CDR3: TGTGCCAGCAGTGGGGGGAAATACTACCTCGGCCAAGAGACCCAGTACTTC. Translation: CASSGGKYYLGQETQYF.

This clonotype was counted many times. The chain has TRBV12-3 or TRBV12-4 and TRBJ1-5, with D unresolved. The CDR3 extends over 14 amino acids. The V end was cut by 5 bases, the J end by 0 bases, with 8 bases between. The CDR3 region has the DNA TGTGCCAGCAGTACGACAAATAGCAATCAGCCCCAGCATTTT. Its protein is CASSTTNSNQPQHF.

The V gene is TRBV7-3, the J gene TRBJ1-1, with 7 nucleotides matching TRBD1. CDR1 is SGHTA, CDR2 FQGTGA, per germline. J was trimmed by 1 base and V by 1 base; bases with no gene match: 6. The CDR3 consists of 16 residues. CDR3: CASSLNGGQRNTEAFF. CDR3 nucleotides: TGTGCCAGCAGCTTAAACGGGGGACAGAGGAACACTGAAGCTTTCTTT.

The V and J genes are TRBV10-3 and TRBJ2-5; TRBD2 matches at 8 bases. The length of the CDR3 is 16 residues. V was pared by 10 bases and J by 7 bases, with 20 bases of the junction left unmatched. CDR1 and CDR2 from the germline V gene are ENHRY and SYGVKD. Here the CDR3 reads CATTPTSEGLPGTQYF. The CDR3 DNA reads TGTGCCACCACTCCGACTAGCGAGGGCCTCCCCGGGACCCAGTACTTC.

A word on this clonotype: This may arise from a read error, as a much more abundant clone is one base away. As the CDR3 is not closed by the conserved phenylalanine or tryptophan, this likely results from a read error. The rearrangement uses TRBV7-8 and TRBJ1-2; D gene ambiguous. Germline CDR1 and CDR2: SGHVS and FQNEAQ. The ends were cut back, 3 bases at V and 4 bases at J, with 15 bases in the middle. The CDR3 is 15 residues long. The CDR3: CASSLSSPIGYGYTS. The CDR3 nucleotides are TGTGCCAGCAGCTTGTCATCCCCCATCGGCTATGGCTACACCTCC.

Many counts were recorded for this clonotype. V is TRBV28 and J is TRBJ1-1; 7 nucleotides align to TRBD1. J was trimmed by 1 base and V by 3 bases; bases with no gene match: 5. Germline values: CDR1 MDHEN, CDR2 SYDVKM. The CDR3 consists of 15 residues. Here the CDR3 DNA reads TGTGCCAGCAGTTTGACAGGGATCGCGAACACTGAAGCTTTCTTT. It codes for CASSLTGIANTEAFF.

The genes are TRBV3-1 and TRBJ1-5, with D possibly matching TRBD1 (6 bases). The CDR3 loop spans 15 amino acids. Looked up from germline, CDR1 is LGHDT and CDR2 is YNNKEL (reference sequence). V was pared by 0 bases and J by 5 bases, with 11 bases between. CDR3 sequence: CASSQDSGGYQPQHF. The CDR3 DNA follows: TGTGCCAGCAGCCAAGATTCGGGGGGCTATCAGCCCCAGCATTTT.

This clonotype was counted a few times. The chain carries TRBV29-1 and TRBJ2-7; 7 bases align to TRBD1. Germline V gene data show CDR1 as SQVTM and CDR2 as ANQGSEA. Losses at the gene ends were 5 bases for V and 3 bases for J; bases not matched to a gene: 1. The CDR3 runs to 11 residues. The CDR3 coding sequence is TGCAGCGTTTCAGGGGGCTACGAGCAGTACTTC. Translation: CSVSGGYEQYF.

This clonotype has a handful of counts. The V call is TRBV24-1, the J call TRBJ2-2; D is perhaps TRBD2 (6 bases). Per germline, CDR1 KGHDR and CDR2 SFDVKD. The V end lost 4 bases, the J end lost 1 base, and 6 bases lay between the germline ends. This CDR3 is 14 amino acids long. The DNA for the CDR3 is TGTGCCACCAGTGAGGGAGGGAACACCGGGGAGCTGTTTTTT. Amino acid sequence: CATSEGGNTGELFF.

The rearrangement joins TRBV11-1 to TRBJ2-5, with D maybe TRBD2 (6 bases). CDR1 and CDR2 (germline): SGHAT, FQDESV (reference sequence). Trimming shortened V by 3 bases and J by 5 bases, and 13 bases separated the two germline ends. This CDR3 is 14 amino acids long. CDR3 amino acids: CASSLQTSWETQYF. CDR3 DNA sequence: TGTGCCAGCAGCTTGCAAACTAGCTGGGAGACCCAGTACTTC. Full variable domain (remainder filled in from reference TRBV11-1 and TRBJ2-5): EAEVAQSPRYKITEKSQAVAFWCDPISGHATLYWYRQILGQGPELLVQFQDESVVDDSQLPKDRFSAERLKGVDSTLKIQPAELGDSAMYLCASSLQTSWETQYFGPGTRLLVL.

This clonotype was seen more than once but under ten times. One end of the junction varies from germline; a read error may be responsible. J is TRBJ2-1 and V is TRBV28, with D possibly matching TRBD1 (6 bases). The CDR3 has 12 amino acids. The germline V gene has CDR1 MDHEN and CDR2 SYDVKM. The CDR3 nucleotides read TGTGCCAGCAGTCCCCCCAAGGGGACAACGATCTTC. It encodes CASSPPKGTTIF.

This clonotype came up many times. The rearrangement links TRBV20-1 to TRBJ1-2, with unresolved D. The germline V and J ends were trimmed by 1 base and 2 bases, with 8 bases remaining between them. CDR1 DFQATT and CDR2 SNEGSKA come from the germline V gene (reference sequence). This CDR3 is 13 amino acids long. In nucleotides, the CDR3 is TGCAGTGCTAGAGCATGGGAAAACTATGGCTACACCTTC. It specifies CSARAWENYGYTF.

This clonotype was recorded at least ten times. The V and J genes are TRBV29-1 and TRBJ2-6; tentatively, D is TRBD1 (6 bases). The V and J ends lost 4 bases and 4 bases respectively, with 11 bases between them. This CDR3 is 14 amino acids long. Germline assignment: CDR1 SQVTM and CDR2 ANQGSEA. This chain's CDR3 is CSVVPGAGANVLTF. The DNA of the CDR3 is TGCAGCGTTGTCCCAGGGGCAGGGGCCAACGTCCTGACTTTC. Supplemented by reference TRBV29-1 and TRBJ2-6, the full variable domain reads SAVISQKPSRDICQRGTSLTIQCQVDSQVTMMFWYRQQPGQSLTLIATANQGSEATYESGFVIDKFPISRPNLTFSTLTVSNMSPEDSSIYLCSVVPGAGANVLTFGAGSRLTVL.

This rearrangement joins TRBV29-1 to TRBJ1-4; TRBD1 agrees at 9 bases. Losses at the gene ends were 8 bases for V and 1 base for J; bases not matched to a gene: 5. Germline V gene lookup returns CDR1 SQVTM and CDR2 ANQGSEA. The CDR3 is made up of 14 amino acids. CDR3 loop: CSTLDRGTNEKLFF. CDR3 coding DNA: TGCAGCACCTTGGACAGGGGAACTAATGAAAAACTGTTTTTT. The entire variable domain, with the rest obtained from reference TRBV29-1 and TRBJ1-4, is as follows: SAVISQKPSRDICQRGTSLTIQCQVDSQVTMMFWYRQQPGQSLTLIATANQGSEATYESGFVIDKFPISRPNLTFSTLTVSNMSPEDSSIYLCSTLDRGTNEKLFFGSGTQLSVL.

The chain uses TRBV4-1 and TRBJ1-5, with TRBD1 as a possible D gene (6 bases). The ends were cut back, 5 bases at V and 9 bases at J, with 38 bases in the middle. CDR3 length: 21 amino acids. Germline V gene data show CDR1 as MGHRA and CDR2 as YSYEKL. CDR3 sequence reads: CASSSRLIPGHHLGKSSPQHF. The CDR3 DNA reads as TGCGCCAGCAGCTCCCGACTCATTCCGGGACATCACTTAGGAAAATCATCGCCCCAGCATTTT.

Details on this clonotype: This may be a read error, as it is one base from a much larger clone. A read error is likely, as this CDR3 ends without the conserved phenylalanine or tryptophan. J is TRBJ1-1 and V is TRBV28; D remains unclear. This CDR3 contains 12 residues. V lost 2 bases, J lost 11 bases, and 12 bases lay in between. Germline CDR1 MDHEN, CDR2 SYDVKM. The CDR3 protein is CASSLVRLVAFS. The CDR3 DNA is TGTGCCAGCAGTTTAGTAAGGTTGGTCGCTTTCTCT.

This clonotype came up a few times. CDR3 in amino acids: CATSRGTGGYEQYF. For the CDR3, the DNA is TGTGCCACCAGCAGAGGGACAGGGGGCTACGAGCAGTACTTC. J is TRBJ2-7 and V is TRBV15, with 10 nucleotides matching TRBD1. Trimming cost V 1 base and J 3 bases; bases outside gene matches: 0. The germline CDR1 and CDR2 sequences are LNHNV and YYDKDF (reference sequence). This CDR3 spans 14 amino acids.

The CDR3 is CASSLRERQINTEAFF. The CDR3 DNA is TGTGCCAGCAGCTTGCGAGAAAGACAGATAAACACTGAAGCTTTCTTT. The genes are TRBV5-6 and TRBJ1-1, with a weak D call TRBD1 (5 bases). CDR1 and CDR2 from the germline V gene are SGHDT and YYEEEE. V lost 1 base and J lost 2, with 15 bases in between. CDR3 length: 16 residues. The variable domain in full, with the rest retrieved from reference TRBV5-6 and TRBJ1-1, is DAGVTQSPTHLIKTRGQQVTLRCSPKSGHDTVSWYQQALGQGPQFIFQYYEEEERQRGNFPDRFSGHQFPNYSSELNVNALLLGDSALYLCASSLRERQINTEAFFGQGTRLTVV.

In its sample, this clonotype was seen many times. J is TRBJ2-7 and V is TRBV7-9; D not certain. The CDR3 totals 12 residues. Germline V gene lookup returns CDR1 SEHNR and CDR2 FQNEAQ (reference sequence). V gave up 5 bases and J gave up 6 bases, with 11 bases separating them. The CDR3 region is CASSLYPLEQYF. The CDR3 DNA reads TGTGCCAGCAGCCTCTACCCCCTCGAGCAGTACTTC.

This clonotype came up many times. This chain uses TRBV27 with TRBJ1-5; no firm D call. The germline CDR1 and CDR2 sequences are MNHEY and SMNVEV (reference sequence). This CDR3 has 15 residues. V shed 5 bases and J shed 0 bases, with 11 bases lying between them. CDR3 nucleotide sequence: TGTGCCAGCAGTGCCATGGACGCTAGCAATCAGCCCCAGCATTTT. The encoded protein is CASSAMDASNQPQHF.

At least ten counts were recorded for this clonotype. The V and J genes are TRBV6-2 or TRBV6-3 and TRBJ1-2, with D perhaps matching TRBD1 (6 bases). There are 13 residues in the CDR3. Germline lookup yields CDR1 MNHEY and CDR2 SVGEGT. With 5 bases removed from V and 6 bases from J, the gap between germline ends came to 13 bases. CDR3 in amino acids: CASSEWGLDGYTF. The CDR3 region has the DNA TGTGCCAGCAGTGAGTGGGGGCTGGATGGCTACACCTTC.

The table lists this clonotype with many counts. The chain joins TRBV20-1 to TRBJ2-5; 7 positions match TRBD1. Germline V gene lookup returns CDR1 DFQATT and CDR2 SNEGSKA (reference sequence). The CDR3 runs 13 residues. The V segment lost 2 bases and the J segment 5 bases; nucleotides outside the gene matches: 5. The CDR3 coding sequence is TGCAGTGCTAGATTACTAGGGGGCGAGACCCAGTACTTC. Amino acids: CSARLLGGETQYF.

This clonotype was seen at least ten times. J is TRBJ2-1 and V is TRBV27; 8 positions agree with TRBD2. J gave up 8 bases and V 6 bases, and 12 bases lay outside the gene matches. Germline-derived CDR1 and CDR2 are MNHEY and SMNVEV (reference sequence). The CDR3 spans 15 residues. Here the CDR3 DNA reads TGTGCCAGCAGGGGTAGCGGGAATGCTAAGGATGAGCAGTTCTTC. Protein: CASRGSGNAKDEQFF.

This clonotype was recorded a few times. The chain carries TRBV20-1 and TRBJ2-1; 10 bases are shared with TRBD2. The CDR3 is 15 residues long. CDR1 and CDR2 from the germline V gene are DFQATT and SNEGSKA (reference sequence). Trimming at V came to 0 bases and at J to 9 bases, leaving 8 bases not matched to a gene. The CDR3 is CSARDGLAGDSEQFF. The CDR3 DNA follows: TGCAGTGCTAGAGATGGCCTAGCGGGAGATTCTGAGCAGTTCTTC.

The chain employs TRBV7-3 and TRBJ2-7; weak D call: TRBD2 (5 bases). Trimming shortened V by 2 bases and J by 4 bases, and 15 bases separated the two germline ends. From germline, CDR1 is SGHTA and CDR2 FQGTGA. The CDR3 length is 15 residues. The CDR3 here is CASSLPDTGGYEQYF. In DNA form, the CDR3 reads TGTGCCAGCAGCTTACCCGACACGGGCGGGTACGAGCAGTACTTC.

The sample holds many counts of this clonotype. This sequence joins TRBV2 and TRBJ2-7; TRBD2 matches at 8 bases. V trimming: 6 bases; J trimming: 2 bases; junction bases outside the gene matches: 6. CDR1 is SNHLY, CDR2 FYNNEI, per germline. The length of the CDR3 is 14 residues. The CDR3 DNA sequence: TGTGCCAGCAGAGCCGGGACTAGGCCCTACGAGCAGTACTTC. Translation gives CASRAGTRPYEQYF. Variable domain in full (rest from reference TRBV2 and TRBJ2-7): EPEVTQTPSHQVTQMGQEVILRCVPISNHLYFYWYRQILGQKVEFLVSFYNNEISEKSEIFDDQFSVERPDGSNFTLKIRSTKLEDSAMYFCASRAGTRPYEQYFGPGTRLTVT.

The chain couples TRBV5-1 to TRBJ1-5; 11 nucleotides agree with TRBD1. Germline CDR1 reads SGHRS; CDR2 reads YFSETQ. The CDR3 has 17 amino acids. Unmatched junction bases numbered 10, after V lost 4 bases and J lost 4 bases. The CDR3 DNA reads as TGCGCCAGCAGCCGAGAATATGGGACAGGGGGAAATCAGCCCCAGCATTTT. It yields the protein CASSREYGTGGNQPQHF. Full variable domain (rest looked up from reference TRBV5-1 and TRBJ1-5): KAGVTQTPRYLIKTRGQQVTLSCSPISGHRSVSWYQQTPGQGLQFLFEYFSETQRNKGNFPGRFSGRQFSNSRSEMNVSTLELGDSALYLCASSREYGTGGNQPQHFGDGTRLSIL.

At least ten counts were recorded for this clonotype. V and J are TRBV7-6 and TRBJ2-7; perhaps TRBD1 as D (6 bases). In germline, CDR1 is SGHVS, CDR2 FNYEAQ. The CDR3 is 18 residues long. V was cut by 5 bases and J by 1 base, with 24 bases left in between. CDR3 protein: CASSPNLGGHRESYEQYF. The CDR3 bases are TGTGCCAGCAGCCCGAATTTAGGAGGCCACAGGGAATCCTACGAGCAGTACTTC. The full variable domain, its missing parts supplied by reference TRBV7-6 and TRBJ2-7, is GAGVSQSPRYKVTKRGQDVALRCDPISGHVSLYWYRQALGQGPEFLTYFNYEAQQDKSGLPNDRFSAERPEGSISTLTIQRTEQRDSAMYRCASSPNLGGHRESYEQYFGPGTRLTVT.

At least ten counts were recorded for this clonotype. The gene calls are TRBV12-3 or TRBV12-4 and TRBJ1-1, with 12 bases aligning to TRBD1. This CDR3 comprises 15 residues. The ends lost 5 bases at V and 14 bases at J; junction bases unmatched: 15. CDR3 sequence: CASSPPGQGAGRGFF. The CDR3 DNA reads TGTGCCAGCAGTCCTCCGGGACAGGGGGCCGGGAGAGGCTTCTTT.